This passage covers 14 T cell receptor beta chains from one sample sequenced in a study of blood T cell repertoires in COVID-19. Clones were read by immunoSEQ multiplex PCR, and TCRdb kept only the in-frame ones, dropping some. The sample lists some 240,000 clones; around 80% were seen once. Sequenced input: PBMCs or T cells enriched from blood (not recorded which). These receptors originate from a man aged 30 to 45 with acute COVID-19.

The chain recombines TRBV28 with TRBJ2-3, with 7 bases that match TRBD2. Germline assignment: CDR1 MDHEN and CDR2 SYDVKM. Germline trimming cut 2 bases from V and 2 bases from J; bases unmatched to any gene: 4. This CDR3 region has 15 residues. The CDR3 bases are TGTGCCAGCAGTTTAGCGGGGGAATACACAGATACGCAGTATTTT. Protein: CASSLAGEYTDTQYF.

This clone was counted only a few times. The J gene is TRBJ2-7, the V gene TRBV6-2 or TRBV6-3; D is unclear. Trimming removed 5 bases at V and 0 bases at J, with 17 bases between. CDR3 length equals 16 residues. Germline V gene data show CDR1 as MNHEY and CDR2 as SVGEGT. CDR3 loop: CASSPAKIIVSYEQYV. DNA of the CDR3: TGTGCCAGCAGTCCCGCGAAGATAATTGTCTCCTACGAGCAGTACGTC.

The chain recombines TRBV5-1 with TRBJ2-7; 10 bases align to TRBD2. J gave up 2 bases and V 0 bases, and 8 bases lay outside the gene matches. Germline V gene data show CDR1 as SGHRS and CDR2 as YFSETQ. CDR3 length equals 17 residues. The CDR3 coding sequence is TGCGCCAGCAGCTTGGGCAGCGGGGGGGCCCAAACCTACGAGCAGTACGTC. Residues: CASSLGSGGAQTYEQYV.

This CDR3 is CASSPILQGREAFF. The DNA for the CDR3 is TGTGCCAGCAGTCCTATCTTACAGGGTCGCGAGGCTTTCTTT. This chain joins TRBV6-5 and TRBJ1-1; D is perhaps TRBD1 (6 bases). Trimming stripped 5 bases from V and 11 bases from J, with 21 bases between. This CDR3 is 14 amino acids long. The germline V gene has CDR1 MNHEY and CDR2 SVGAGI.

In its sample, this clone was seen once. The chain employs TRBV5-1 and TRBJ1-1; no clear D. The germline V gene has CDR1 SGHRS and CDR2 YFSETQ. Trimming left V 0 bases short and J 1 base short, with 10 bases between. This CDR3 contains 15 residues. CDR3 sequence: CASSLEPGPNTEAFF. In DNA form, the CDR3 reads TGCGCCAGCAGCTTGGAACCAGGCCCGAACACTGAAGCTTTCTTT. The full variable domain, its missing parts supplied by reference TRBV5-1 and TRBJ1-1, is KAGVTQTPRYLIKTRGQQVTLSCSPISGHRSVSWYQQTPGQGLQFLFEYFSETQRNKGNFPGRFSGRQFSNSRSEMNVSTLELGDSALYLCASSLEPGPNTEAFFGQGTRLTVV.

The chain recombines TRBV28 with TRBJ1-4; 9 positions agree with TRBD1. Per germline, CDR1 MDHEN and CDR2 SYDVKM. CDR3 length equals 15 residues. V was pared by 3 bases and J by 5 bases, with 4 bases of the junction left unmatched. CDR3 sequence: CASSFPGQGNEKLFF. The CDR3 coding sequence is TGTGCCAGCAGTTTTCCGGGACAGGGAAATGAAAAACTGTTTTTT.

The chain employs TRBV28 and TRBJ1-5, with a tentative D call TRBD1 (6 bases). Trimming removed 6 bases from V and 0 bases from J, with 12 bases in between. The CDR3 is made up of 15 amino acids. Germline values: CDR1 MDHEN, CDR2 SYDVKM. CDR3 DNA sequence: TGTGCCAGCAGAGAAACAGGGATTAGCAATCAGCCCCAGCATTTT. This encodes CASRETGISNQPQHF.

This chain links TRBV7-8 with TRBJ1-2, with D unclear. Trimming shortened V by 0 bases and J by 6 bases, and 8 bases separated the two germline ends. Germline V gene lookup returns CDR1 SGHVS and CDR2 FQNEAQ. The CDR3 is made up of 13 amino acids. The CDR3 reads CASSLAPGHGYTF. In DNA, the CDR3 is TGTGCCAGCAGCTTAGCGCCGGGTCATGGCTACACCTTC.

The rearrangement links TRBV29-1 to TRBJ1-6; D not certain. Trimming removed 5 bases from V and 7 bases from J, with 9 bases in between. Per germline, CDR1 SQVTM and CDR2 ANQGSEA. The CDR3 sequence is 12 residues long. The CDR3 nucleotides are TGCAGCGTTTATCAGGAAAATTCACCCCTCCACTTT. Protein product: CSVYQENSPLHF.

The DNA of the CDR3 is TGTGCCAGCAGTTATGGTTCGGGGGGTGTAGGCTCACCCCTCCACTTT. Translated, it gives CASSYGSGGVGSPLHF. V is TRBV6-5 and J is TRBJ1-6; weak D call: TRBD1 (5 bases). V was trimmed by 3 bases and J by 10 bases, leaving 19 bases between them. The CDR3 has 16 amino acids. Germline V gene data show CDR1 as MNHEY and CDR2 as SVGAGI.

The chain has TRBV19 and TRBJ1-1; 8 positions match TRBD1. With 4 bases clipped from V and 4 bases from J, the junction kept 11 bases outside the gene matches. Germline values: CDR1 LNHDA, CDR2 SQIVND (reference sequence). This CDR3 region has 16 residues. The CDR3 region has the DNA TGTGCCAGTAGTACCGGGGCAGGGGGCCAGGTCACTGAAGCTTTCTTT. Residues: CASSTGAGGQVTEAFF.

This clone was seen a single time. J is TRBJ1-2 and V is TRBV6-2 or TRBV6-3; D possibly corresponds to TRBD1 (6 bases). Between the trimmed V and J ends, which lost 5 bases and 5 bases, there was a span of 18 bases. CDR1 is MNHEY and CDR2 is SVGEGT in the germline V gene. There are 15 residues in the CDR3. The DNA for the CDR3 is TGTGCCAGCAGTCAGCGACCGGGACAAATATATGGCTACACCTTC. This gives the protein CASSQRPGQIYGYTF.

The rearrangement uses TRBV6-5 and TRBJ2-7; TRBD2 matches at 10 bases. There are 15 residues in the CDR3. V dropped 5 bases and J dropped 5; count of bases not matched to a gene: 9. From germline, CDR1 is MNHEY and CDR2 SVGAGI. The CDR3: CASSRLAGALNEQYV. In DNA, the CDR3 is TGTGCCAGCAGTAGGCTAGCGGGAGCTCTGAACGAGCAGTACGTC.

This clone occurred once. This chain uses TRBV7-9 with TRBJ2-1; 9 bases match TRBD2. In germline, CDR1 is SEHNR, CDR2 FQNEAQ (reference sequence). The ends lost 8 bases at V and 4 bases at J; junction bases unmatched: 12. The CDR3 runs to 16 residues. CDR3 sequence: CASAAAAGGDYNEQFF. The DNA of the CDR3 is TGTGCCAGCGCCGCGGCAGCGGGAGGTGATTACAATGAGCAGTTCTTC.